This T cell receptor (beta chain) was retrieved from a study of human T cells and chemical hapten exposure. Regarding this clonotype: The antigen is undetermined.

Within the library, unique molecular identifiers were attached to each individual cDNA molecule. One entry per CDR3 protein results from TCRdb running MiXCR on the RACE reads. The sample has 100,000 to 150,000 distinct CDR3 sequences, about 9.4% seen once. Study findings and constraints: No shift was seen in TCRs above 1 in 1000 frequency with DPC sensitization.

The time point: healthy volunteer bleed at 2 weeks. The total RNA was obtained from whole blood that was not fractionated. The sample comprised whole blood. The TCR originated in a male donor in good health. Some clones in this sample may be carry-over from other donors' samples.

The CDR3 loop is CSAERLAVGDTQYF. In DNA form, the CDR3 reads TGCAGTGCCGAACGGCTAGCGGTAGGAGATACGCAGTATTTT. This chain connects TRBV20-1 to TRBJ2-3; TRBD2 matches at 7 bases. Per germline, CDR1 DFQATT and CDR2 SNEGSKA (reference sequence). The V and J ends lost 6 bases and 5 bases, in that order; junction bases with no gene match: 11. The CDR3 is made up of 14 amino acids.